This section outlines one TCR beta chain sequence together with its context. The data were taken from a study of control samples from healthy donors and cancer patients. The CDR3 is 15 amino acids. The germline V gene encodes CDR1 MDHEN and CDR2 SYDVKM. V lost 7 bases to trimming and J lost 5 bases, with 20 bases between them. Here immunoSEQ multiplex PCR was the method, and the copy in TCRdb shows in-frame clones only, minus some. The repertoire holds 160,000 or so clones, roughly 94% seen once, with 14% in the top ten. The clonotype comes from a man in his sixties with colorectal cancer. Sequenced material: PBMCs. The chain joins TRBV28 to TRBJ1-2; D uncertain. The chain's CDR3 is CASTILPLRDYGYTF. DNA of the CDR3: TGTGCCAGCACCATTCTGCCACTACGGGATTATGGCTACACCTTC.